These 5 T cell receptor beta chains were sequenced from one sample in a study of CD8 T cells in ankylosing spondylitis. MiXCR, applied by TCRdb to the 5' RACE reads, yields one record per CDR3 protein. The sample contains 15,000 to 20,000 distinct CDR3 sequences, approximately 7.6% of which appear only once. Sequencing was done on a sample of blood. The receptor source for this set is a male donor with ankylosing spondylitis or in good health (not recorded which).

In DNA form, the CDR3 reads TGTGCCAGCTCACTCGACGCTGGGACGTTTAACACCGGGGAGCTGTTTTTT. Translation: CASSLDAGTFNTGELFF. This chain links TRBV18 with TRBJ2-2; D possibly matches TRBD1 or TRBD2 (5 bases each). Germline lookup yields CDR1 KGHSH and CDR2 LQKENI. Trimming removed 4 bases from V and 2 bases from J, with 17 bases in between. CDR3 length equals 17 residues.

In this sample, this clonotype turned up many times. The CDR3 sequence is CASSDRGDWYHEQFF. Written as DNA, the CDR3 is TGTGCCAGCAGCGATAGGGGTGACTGGTACCATGAGCAGTTCTTC. The rearrangement links TRBV7-2 to TRBJ2-1, with a weak D call TRBD1 (5 bases). CDR1 SGHTA and CDR2 FQGNSA come from the germline V gene. V shed 5 bases and J shed 8 bases, with 19 bases lying between them. The CDR3 is 15 amino acids.

Ten or more counts support this clonotype. The chain couples TRBV3-1 to TRBJ2-2; 8 nucleotides agree with TRBD1. Per germline, CDR1 LGHDT and CDR2 YNNKEL (reference sequence). The CDR3 sequence is 15 residues long. After removal of 3 bases from V and 3 bases from J, the junction contained 3 bases not matched to a gene. CDR3 in amino acids: CASSQETGDTGELFF. The CDR3, as DNA: TGTGCCAGCAGCCAGGAGACAGGGGACACCGGGGAGCTGTTTTTT.

There are many counts of this clonotype. The V call is TRBV7-8, the J call TRBJ2-5; a possible D gene is TRBD2 (5 bases). V lost 4 bases and J lost 5, with 17 bases in between. CDR1 SGHVS and CDR2 FQNEAQ come from the germline V gene. The CDR3 runs to 15 residues. The CDR3 spells CASSSPSGWEETQYF. For the CDR3, the DNA is TGTGCCAGCAGCTCCCCGTCGGGGTGGGAGGAGACCCAGTACTTC.

This clonotype showed up just a few times. This chain uses TRBV10-3 with TRBJ1-4; tentative D call: TRBD1 (5 bases). CDR1 and CDR2 from the germline V gene are ENHRY and SYGVKD. The CDR3 consists of 15 residues. V was trimmed by 0 bases and J by 8 bases, leaving 13 bases between them. The CDR3, as DNA: TGTGCCATCAGTGAGTCCGCGCAGGGTAAAGAAAAACTGTTTTTT. This gives the protein CAISESAQGKEKLFF.